What follows is one T cell receptor beta chain and its context. This sample stems from a study of blood T cell repertoires in COVID-19. Overall study context: The analysed material was cDNA or gDNA that came from T cells, B-cell-depleted T cells, or PBMCs.

Trimming shortened V by 0 bases and J by 8 bases, and 16 bases separated the two germline ends. CDR1 and CDR2 (germline): MNHNY, SVGAGI (reference sequence). The CDR3 length is 15 residues. Original methodology: By means of reference gene primer amplification, nucleated cell counts were estimated. TCRdb keeps only in-frame clones here, not all; method: immunoSEQ multiplex PCR. V, J and clone size were drawn from that table, and D and trimming were deduced from the DNA. The data hold 95,000 to 150,000 clones, with about 81% observed a single time. This rearrangement joins TRBV6-6 to TRBJ1-2; D unresolved. The receptor was isolated from a woman aged 45 to 65 with acute or convalescent COVID-19. The sample was peripheral blood. CDR3 sequence (DNA): TGTGCCAGCAGTTACTCAGACCTACCCTCGGGGGGCTACACCTTC. Its protein is CASSYSDLPSGGYTF.